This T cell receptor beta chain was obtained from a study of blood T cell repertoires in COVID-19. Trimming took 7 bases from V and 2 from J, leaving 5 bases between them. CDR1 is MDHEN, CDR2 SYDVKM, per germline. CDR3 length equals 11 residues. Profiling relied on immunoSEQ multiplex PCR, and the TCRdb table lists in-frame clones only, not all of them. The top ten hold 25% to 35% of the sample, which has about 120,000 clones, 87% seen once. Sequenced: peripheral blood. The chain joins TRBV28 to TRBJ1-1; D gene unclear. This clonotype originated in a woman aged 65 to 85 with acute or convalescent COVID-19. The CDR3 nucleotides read TGTGCCAGCACAGAAAACACTGAAGCTTTCTTT. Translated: CASTENTEAFF.